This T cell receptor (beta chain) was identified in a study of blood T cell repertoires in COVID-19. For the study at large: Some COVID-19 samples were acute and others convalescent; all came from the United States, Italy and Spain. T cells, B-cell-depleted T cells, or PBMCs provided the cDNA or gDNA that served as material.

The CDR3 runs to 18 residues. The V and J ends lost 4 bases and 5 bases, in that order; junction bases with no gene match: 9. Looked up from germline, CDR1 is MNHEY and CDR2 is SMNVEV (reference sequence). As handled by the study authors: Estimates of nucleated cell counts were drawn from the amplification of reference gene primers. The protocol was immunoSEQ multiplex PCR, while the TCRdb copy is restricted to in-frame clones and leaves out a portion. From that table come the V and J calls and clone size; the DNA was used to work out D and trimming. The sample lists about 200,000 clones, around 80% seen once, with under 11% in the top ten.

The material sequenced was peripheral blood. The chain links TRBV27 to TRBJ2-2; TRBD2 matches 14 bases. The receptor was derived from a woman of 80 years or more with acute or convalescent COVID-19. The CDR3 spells CASSSPGLAGVRTGELFF. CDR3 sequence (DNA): TGTGCCAGCAGTTCGCCGGGACTAGCGGGAGTAAGAACCGGGGAGCTGTTTTTT.